The 12 T cell receptor beta chains below were found in one sample sequenced in a study of cytomegalovirus exposure and HLA in healthy donors. The PCR had 60 Vbeta and 13 Jbeta primers. Generated by immunoSEQ multiplex PCR, the TCRdb table keeps only in-frame clones and is missing some. Of about 69,000 clones listed, more than 75% are singletons. Sequenced sample: PBMCs. Receptor source: a man younger than 35 in good health and CMV-seronegative.

J is TRBJ2-3 and V is TRBV29-1; no reliable D call. The CDR3 is 13 residues long. V shed 3 bases and J shed 2 bases, with 9 bases lying between them. Looked up from germline, CDR1 is SQVTM and CDR2 is ANQGSEA. The CDR3 DNA is TGCAGCGTTGAGGCCAGGTCCACAGATACGCAGTATTTT. Its translation: CSVEARSTDTQYF.

This clone came up once. The chain employs TRBV19 and TRBJ2-1, with 7 bases aligning to TRBD2. Germline V gene lookup returns CDR1 LNHDA and CDR2 SQIVND (reference sequence). J gave up 2 bases and V 7 bases, and 5 bases lay outside the gene matches. CDR3 length: 14 residues. In DNA form, the CDR3 reads TGTGCCAGTAAAGAGGCGGGGGCCTACAATGAGCAGTTCTTC. It translates to CASKEAGAYNEQFF.

This clone was observed once. V gene TRBV28 combines with J gene TRBJ1-2, with D maybe TRBD1 (6 bases). The ends were cut back, 2 bases at V and 4 bases at J, with 14 bases in the middle. This CDR3 has 15 residues. Germline-derived CDR1 and CDR2 are MDHEN and SYDVKM. CDR3 sequence: CASSLTPAGAYGYTF. The CDR3 nucleotides read TGTGCCAGCAGTTTAACCCCGGCAGGGGCCTATGGCTACACCTTC.

The rearrangement joins TRBV27 to TRBJ2-4; TRBD1 agrees at 9 bases. The CDR3 covers 14 residues. V shed 6 bases, J shed 4 bases, and the junction held 4 bases outside the gene matches. The germline gives CDR1 MNHEY, CDR2 SMNVEV (reference sequence). CDR3 sequence reads: CASREGTGKNIQYF. DNA for the CDR3: TGTGCCAGCAGAGAAGGGACAGGGAAAAACATTCAGTACTTC.

V is TRBV29-1 and J is TRBJ2-2; D is perhaps TRBD1 (6 bases). Between the trimmed V and J ends, which lost 6 bases and 0 bases, there was a span of 11 bases. Per the germline V gene, CDR1 is SQVTM and CDR2 is ANQGSEA. CDR3 size: 14 residues. In DNA, the CDR3 is TGCAGCGTCGGACAGTCCGCGAACACCGGGGAGCTGTTTTTT. Translation: CSVGQSANTGELFF.

This sequence joins TRBV13 and TRBJ2-3; tentative D call: TRBD2 (6 bases). Germline loops: CDR1 PRHDT, CDR2 FYEKMQ (reference sequence). This CDR3 has 14 residues. Trimming removed 0 bases from V and 3 bases from J, with 7 bases in between. The CDR3 reads CASSLGRGTDTQYF. DNA of the CDR3: TGTGCCAGCAGCTTAGGGCGGGGTACAGATACGCAGTATTTT.

V gene TRBV11-2 combines with J gene TRBJ1-1, with a weak D call TRBD1 (6 bases). V lost 5 bases and J 5 bases, leaving 18 bases between the germline ends. Germline assignment: CDR1 SGHAT and CDR2 FQNNGV. This CDR3 comprises 15 residues. CDR3 DNA: TGTGCCAGCAGCGGCTCGGGGGGCTGGGGGACTGAAGCTTTCTTT. As protein: CASSGSGGWGTEAFF. The full variable domain, with the rest looked up from reference TRBV11-2 and TRBJ1-1, is EAGVAQSPRYKIIEKRQSVAFWCNPISGHATLYWYQQILGQGPKLLIQFQNNGVVDDSQLPKDRFSAERLKGVDSTLKIQPAKLEDSAVYLCASSGSGGWGTEAFFGQGTRLTVV.

This clone has a single count. Germline and junction disagree at one end, which may indicate a read error. The chain uses TRBV7-9 and TRBJ2-4, with no clear D. The CDR3 has 13 amino acids. In germline, CDR1 is SEHNR, CDR2 FQNEAQ (reference sequence). This chain's CDR3 is CSSSPEVKNIQYF. The DNA for the CDR3 is TGTTCCAGCAGCCCCGAGGTCAAAAACATTCAGTACTTC.

This clone was seen more than once but under ten times. The gene calls are TRBV6-1 and TRBJ2-5; the match to TRBD1 covers 7 bases. There are 15 residues in the CDR3. Looked up from germline, CDR1 is MNHNS and CDR2 is SASEGT. Trimming removed 7 bases from V and 1 base from J; junction bases left unmatched: 9. The CDR3 nucleotides are TGTGCCAGCAACACTGGACAGGCGGGCCAAGAGACCCAGTACTTC. Its protein is CASNTGQAGQETQYF.

This clone occurred once. The gene calls are TRBV30 and TRBJ1-5; D call uncertain. Germline assignment: CDR1 GTSNPN and CDR2 SVGIG (reference sequence). V was shortened by 2 bases and J by 0 bases, with 8 bases between the two germline ends. This CDR3 comprises 14 residues. This CDR3 reads CAWSTQYSNQPQHF. The CDR3 coding sequence is TGTGCCTGGAGTACCCAGTATAGCAATCAGCCCCAGCATTTT.

CDR3 in amino acids: CASSLFKRTDSRGRGFFSGNTIYF. The CDR3 DNA follows: TGTGCCAGCAGTTTATTTAAACGTACCGATTCTAGGGGCAGGGGATTCTTCTCTGGAAACACCATATATTTT. The J gene is TRBJ1-3, the V gene TRBV28; a weak D match, TRBD1 (6 bases). CDR3 length: 24 residues. Germline V CDR1 and CDR2: MDHEN, SYDVKM. Trimming left V 1 base short and J 0 bases short, with 34 bases between.

This chain connects TRBV6-6 to TRBJ1-1; D is ambiguous. Trimming removed 2 bases from V and 5 bases from J, with 18 bases in between. There are 16 residues in the CDR3. In germline, CDR1 is MNHNY, CDR2 SVGAGI (reference sequence). CDR3: CASSYTAAELRTEAFF. The CDR3 DNA follows: TGTGCCAGCAGTTACACTGCTGCAGAACTGAGGACTGAAGCTTTCTTT.